The rows below give T cell receptor beta chains drawn from one sample of a study of blood T cell repertoires in COVID-19. Produced via immunoSEQ multiplex PCR; TCRdb's table is partial and in-frame only. This sample has around 250,000 clones, with around 85% found just once. Sample: peripheral blood. Receptors originate from a man aged 55 to 70 with acute or convalescent COVID-19. Both conserved end residues are part of each CDR3. D genes are given only for firm matches. Part of the rows lack a size; the others show once, few, many or a class for expanded clones.

V gene	D gene	CDR3 length	J gene	clone size	CDR3 protein	CDR3 DNA
TRBV9	TRBD2	16	TRBJ2-5	few	CASSVGPGGGQETQYF	TGTGCCAGCAGCGTAGGGCCGGGCGGGGGTCAAGAGACCCAGTACTTC
TRBV6-5	-	15	TRBJ2-5	-	CASSPTPGNWETQYF	TGTGCCAGCAGCCCAACACCGGGGAACTGGGAGACCCAGTACTTC
TRBV19	-	17	TRBJ2-6	-	CASSPRLTGSGANVLTF	TGTGCCAGTAGCCCCCGTCTCACGGGGTCTGGGGCCAACGTCCTGACTTTC
TRBV5-1	TRBD2	17	TRBJ2-3	-	CASSLSGRREDWDTQYF	TGCGCCAGCAGCTTGTCGGGGCGGCGGGAGGATTGGGATACGCAGTATTTT
TRBV11-3	-	17	TRBJ2-7	-	CASSLGASSAPPYEQYF	TGTGCCAGCAGCTTAGGAGCAAGTAGCGCCCCCCCCTACGAGCAGTACTTC
TRBV11-1	TRBD2	16	TRBJ2-5	-	CASSLSRSGGWGTQYF	TGTGCCAGCAGCCTCTCCCGAAGCGGGGGATGGGGGACCCAGTACTTC
TRBV5-1	-	14	TRBJ2-2	-	CASSLNREGGELFF	TGCGCCAGCAGCTTGAACAGGGAGGGCGGGGAGCTGTTTTTT
TRBV30	-	14	TRBJ2-1	-	CAWSQGVSYNEQFF	TGTGCCTGGAGCCAAGGGGTCTCCTACAATGAGCAGTTCTTC
TRBV7-9	-	13	TRBJ1-1	-	CASSLTWATEAFF	TGTGCCAGCAGCTTAACTTGGGCCACTGAAGCTTTCTTT
TRBV19	-	13	TRBJ1-1	-	CASSMTGNTEAFF	TGTGCCAGTAGTATGACTGGGAACACTGAAGCTTTCTTT
TRBV30	TRBD2	17	TRBJ2-5	-	CAWNPGTSGRIGETQYF	TGTGCCTGGAACCCAGGGACTAGCGGGAGAATCGGGGAGACCCAGTACTTC
TRBV7-9	TRBD1	14	TRBJ2-1	few	CASSGRDRAREQFF	TGTGCCAGCAGCGGCCGGGACAGGGCTCGTGAGCAGTTCTTC
TRBV6-1	TRBD1	15	TRBJ1-3	-	CASSENTDRADTIYF	TGTGCCAGCAGTGAGAATACGGACAGGGCCGACACCATATATTTT
TRBV24-1	-	14	TRBJ2-5	-	CATSQQGIPETQYF	TGTGCCACCAGCCAACAGGGTATCCCTGAGACCCAGTACTTC
TRBV27	-	14	TRBJ1-5	-	CASRVQGTDQPQHF	TGTGCCAGCAGGGTACAGGGAACTGATCAGCCCCAGCATTTT
TRBV7-3	TRBD2	15	TRBJ2-1	-	CASSFTGTSRNEQFF	TGTGCCAGCAGCTTTACCGGGACTAGCAGAAATGAGCAGTTCTTC
TRBV24-1	-	13	TRBJ2-7	-	CATSDSQGGEQYF	TGTGCCACCAGTGATTCACAGGGTGGGGAGCAGTACTTC
TRBV19	-	14	TRBJ1-3	-	CASSAGTPGNTIYF	TGTGCCAGTAGTGCCGGGACACCTGGAAACACCATATATTTT
TRBV7-3	-	15	TRBJ2-1	-	CASSPSPSGYNEQFF	TGTGCCAGCAGCCCCAGCCCGAGCGGATACAATGAGCAGTTCTTC
TRBV28	-	16	TRBJ1-6	-	CASSARHFRLDSPLHF	TGTGCCAGCAGTGCCCGCCACTTCAGGTTGGATTCACCCCTCCACTTT
TRBV5-5	-	15	TRBJ1-5	-	CASSPYRDSNQPQHF	TGTGCCAGCAGCCCGTACAGGGATAGCAATCAGCCCCAGCATTTT
TRBV7-2	TRBD1	14	TRBJ1-2	-	CASSLPGQNYGYTF	TGTGCCAGCAGCCTTCCGGGACAGAACTATGGCTACACCTTC
TRBV7-9	-	15	TRBJ2-1	-	CASSPQGRTYNEQFF	TGTGCCAGCAGCCCCCAAGGGAGGACCTACAATGAGCAGTTCTTC
TRBV9	TRBD1	17	TRBJ2-1	-	CASSVAGLQGARNEQFF	TGTGCCAGCAGCGTAGCGGGCCTCCAGGGGGCGCGGAATGAGCAGTTCTTC
TRBV6-5	TRBD1	14	TRBJ1-5	-	CASSPGQTYQPQHF	TGTGCCAGCAGTCCGGGACAGACTTATCAGCCCCAGCATTTT
TRBV4-3	TRBD1	14	TRBJ2-7	-	CASSQDRGTYEQYF	TGCGCCAGCAGCCAGGACAGGGGCACGTACGAGCAGTACTTC
TRBV25-1	-	15	TRBJ1-1	once	CASSKGLGENTEAFF	TGTGCCAGCAGTAAAGGGTTGGGAGAGAACACTGAAGCTTTCTTT
TRBV5-4	-	16	TRBJ2-1	once	CASSRLVMSSYNEQFF	TGTGCCAGCAGCCGCTTGGTGATGAGCTCCTACAATGAGCAGTTCTTC
TRBV19	TRBD2	14	TRBJ2-1	-	CASSKAGGLGEQFF	TGTGCCAGTAGTAAAGCGGGAGGGCTGGGTGAGCAGTTCTTC
TRBV18	-	14	TRBJ1-2	-	CASSPARGADGYTF	TGTGCCAGCTCACCGGCCAGGGGCGCAGATGGCTACACCTTC
TRBV28	-	14	TRBJ2-1	-	CASSFPKEGDEQFF	TGTGCCAGCAGTTTCCCGAAAGAGGGGGATGAGCAGTTCTTC
TRBV6-5	-	13	TRBJ2-1	-	CASSAGGTDEQFF	TGTGCCAGCAGCGCCGGCGGTACGGATGAGCAGTTCTTC
TRBV7-9	-	13	TRBJ2-7	-	CASSSGLHGEQYF	TGTGCCAGCAGCTCGGGACTCCACGGGGAGCAGTACTTC
TRBV11-2	-	14	TRBJ1-1	-	CASSLDSRNTEAFF	TGTGCCAGCAGCTTAGATTCTAGGAACACTGAAGCTTTCTTT
TRBV10-3	-	13	TRBJ1-5	-	CAISESAPRAQHF	TGTGCCATCAGTGAGTCCGCCCCACGGGCCCAGCATTTT
TRBV27	TRBD2	15	TRBJ2-5	-	CASSLAGGPQETQYF	TGTGCCAGCAGTTTAGCGGGAGGCCCTCAAGAGACCCAGTACTTC
TRBV11-3	-	17	TRBJ2-5	-	CASSLPGGAGRRETQYF	TGTGCCAGCAGCCTCCCCGGCGGGGCGGGACGGAGGGAGACCCAGTACTTC